This entry lists 11 T cell receptor beta chains sequenced from one sample in a study of Graves' ophthalmopathy and Graves' hyperthyroidism listed by TCRdb under 2018. This sample was sequenced with an Illumina HiSeq 2000. For repertoire sequencing, the TCR beta CDR3 regions were amplified from RNA transcripts. The first round of RT-PCR was done with HTBI primers and the Qiagen OneStep RT-PCR kit, and was followed by a second round of multiplex PCR, then size selection and purification. The raw public data were reprocessed by TCRdb itself: fastp quality trimming at Q25, MiXCR clonotype calling, in-frame beta chains only. Here each entry gathers all rows of one CDR3 protein and keeps the most common genes and DNA. The sample table shows 260,000 or so distinct CDR3 sequences, and around 42% are seen once. Of the sample, roughly 50% falls within the top ten clones. Sequencing was carried out using peripheral blood. All receptors come from an adult man with Graves' ophthalmopathy.

The gene calls are TRBV7-3 and TRBJ1-6; D unresolved. The V gene's germline CDR1 is SGHTA and CDR2 FQGTGA. V was pared by 2 bases and J by 6 bases, with 5 bases between. The CDR3 length is 13 residues. The chain's CDR3 is CASSLLLNSPLHF. CDR3 DNA: TGTGCCAGCAGCTTACTACTTAATTCACCCCTCCACTTT.

The table lists this clonotype with a few counts. V is TRBV6-1 and J is TRBJ1-1; 7 bases map to TRBD1. The CDR3 is 13 amino acids. Losses at the gene ends were 10 bases for V and 4 bases for J; bases not matched to a gene: 9. Germline assignment: CDR1 MNHNS and CDR2 SASEGT. The CDR3 region is CATKTGKGTEAFF. The CDR3 region has the DNA TGTGCCACCAAGACAGGGAAGGGCACTGAAGCTTTCTTT.

The V call is TRBV20-1, the J call TRBJ2-7, with D possibly called TRBD1 or TRBD2 (5 bases each). The V end lost 1 base, the J end lost 2 bases, and 9 bases lay between the germline ends. CDR1 and CDR2 from the germline V gene are DFQATT and SNEGSKA (reference sequence). The CDR3 extends over 13 amino acids. In nucleotides, the CDR3 is TGCAGTGCTAGAGGGGGGACCCCCTACGAGCAGTACTTC. This gives the protein CSARGGTPYEQYF.

The chain employs TRBV7-8 and TRBJ2-2; TRBD1 aligns across 8 bases. The germline V gene has CDR1 SGHVS and CDR2 FQNEAQ. The CDR3 covers 17 residues. The V segment lost 7 bases and the J segment 6 bases; nucleotides outside the gene matches: 16. The CDR3 coding sequence is TGTGCCAGCACCGACCAGGGGCAGGACAGGGAAGCCGGGGAGCTGTTTTTT. It yields the protein CASTDQGQDREAGELFF.

This clonotype has more than one count but fewer than ten. The V call is TRBV6-4, the J call TRBJ2-5; the D is unclear. The CDR3 runs to 12 residues. CDR1 and CDR2 (germline): MRHNA, SNTAGT. V gave up 4 bases and J gave up 3 bases, with 6 bases separating them. CDR3: CASSVSKETQYF. The CDR3 nucleotides read TGTGCCAGCAGTGTCAGCAAAGAGACCCAGTACTTC.

This clonotype was seen more than once but under ten times. CDR3 in DNA: TGTGCCAGTAGTATTCGGGGGCAGGACCTCGCCTACGAGCAGTACTTC. Protein product: CASSIRGQDLAYEQYF. The chain couples TRBV19 to TRBJ2-7; the D gene could be TRBD1 or TRBD2 (6 bases each). V dropped 3 bases and J dropped 2 bases, with 17 bases sitting between them. CDR3 length: 16 amino acids. The V gene's germline CDR1 is LNHDA and CDR2 SQIVND (reference sequence).

This clonotype was observed a few times. The chain combines TRBV14 with TRBJ1-2, with 7 bases matching TRBD1. Unmatched junction bases numbered 7, after V lost 2 bases and J lost 4 bases. Per the germline V gene, CDR1 is SGHDN and CDR2 is FVKESK. There are 15 residues in the CDR3. The CDR3 DNA reads as TGTGCCAGCAGCCAAAGTTTAGGGGGCGGCTATGGCTACACCTTC. It encodes CASSQSLGGGYGYTF.

This clonotype came up a few times. V and J are TRBV2 and TRBJ1-5; TRBD1 matches at 7 bases. The CDR3 is 14 amino acids. V lost 4 bases, J lost 4 bases, and 4 bases stayed unmatched. Germline V gene lookup returns CDR1 SNHLY and CDR2 FYNNEI. The CDR3 DNA reads TGTGCCAGCAGTGGGGACAGTCAGAATCAGCCCCAGCATTTT. This codes for CASSGDSQNQPQHF.

The genes are TRBV7-9 and TRBJ2-6, with D hard to call. Germline lookup yields CDR1 SEHNR and CDR2 FQNEAQ (reference sequence). The CDR3 length is 13 residues. The V gene lost 4 bases and the J gene lost 4 bases, with 5 bases spanning the gap. Here the CDR3 reads CASSWPGANVLTF. The CDR3 DNA reads as TGTGCCAGCAGCTGGCCCGGGGCCAACGTCCTGACTTTC.

The rearrangement links TRBV2 to TRBJ1-5; 9 nucleotides line up with TRBD1. CDR1 SNHLY and CDR2 FYNNEI come from the germline V gene. The V gene end was trimmed by 8 bases and the J gene end by 2 bases; junction bases not matched to a gene: 13. There are 17 residues in the CDR3. The CDR3 reads CASSHRNRGQGNQPQHF. The CDR3 DNA reads TGTGCCAGCTCACACCGCAACAGGGGGCAAGGCAATCAGCCCCAGCATTTT.

The rearrangement links TRBV2 to TRBJ2-7; TRBD1 agrees at 7 bases. This CDR3 region has 13 residues. V gave up 6 bases and J gave up 3 bases; unmatched junction bases: 5. Germline loops: CDR1 SNHLY, CDR2 FYNNEI. CDR3 in DNA: TGTGCCAGCAGACGACAGGGCGACTACGAGCAGTACTTC. Translated: CASRRQGDYEQYF.